Detailed here is one T cell receptor (beta chain). As yet, its antigen is unknown. Germline V gene data show CDR1 as SEHNR and CDR2 as FQNEAQ (reference sequence). The length of the CDR3 is 13 residues. Trimming took off 3 bases at V and 4 bases at J, with 8 bases between the two ends. Within the ViraFEST assay, antigen-specific CD4+ T cells underwent expansion with viral peptide pools prior to sequencing. The authors isolated CD4+ T cells after about eleven days of culture. The vaccine recipients had no prior SARS-CoV-2 infection, with negative nucleocapsid antibodies. These data are taken from a study of vaccination effects on CD4 cells after COVID-19. Profiling relied on immunoSEQ multiplex PCR, and the TCRdb table lists in-frame clones only, not all of them. The sample yields tens of thousands of clones, 65% to 75% seen once.

The gene calls are TRBV7-9 and TRBJ2-3; the D is unclear. The clonotype comes from a human donor who received a COVID-19 vaccine. Sequencing was performed on CD4+ T cells from PBMCs cultured with HCoV-NL63 spike peptides, taken before COVID-19 vaccination. This CDR3 is CASSFGVPDTQYF. In DNA, the CDR3 is TGTGCCAGCAGCTTTGGGGTTCCAGATACGCAGTATTTT.